The clone carrying this T cell receptor beta chain was seen a handful of times. These data are taken from a study of blood T cells in healthy people across ages. This CDR3 spans 15 amino acids. Germline CDR1 is MGHRA and CDR2 is YSYEKL. The ends were cut back, 1 base at V and 2 bases at J, with 9 bases in the middle. The use of a sample-barcoded 5' primer and a J-beta primer mix characterized a second PCR of roughly 7 to 12 cycles. TCRdb reprocessed the 5' RACE reads via MiXCR and lists one record per CDR3 protein. This sample has 720,000 or so distinct CDR3 sequences, with about 43% found just once. This clonotype was obtained from a man aged 80 or over in good health. The sequenced material came from blood. The chain carries TRBV4-1 and TRBJ2-1; D is undetermined. The CDR3 region is CASSQALIAYNEQFF. Here the CDR3 DNA reads TGCGCCAGCAGCCAAGCATTGATAGCCTACAATGAGCAGTTCTTC.